What follows are 8 T cell receptor beta chains derived from one specimen sequenced in a study of T cells after posttransplantation cyclophosphamide. Clones were sequenced by immunoSEQ multiplex PCR, and TCRdb holds only the in-frame ones, with some missing. This sample has some 37,000 clones, each found more than once. Sequencing input: PBMCs. Receptors were obtained from a girl aged 10 to 17 in good health, CMV-negative, and a related stem cell transplant donor.

This clone showed up just a few times. The chain links TRBV28 to TRBJ2-2, with 10 positions matching TRBD2. J was trimmed by 5 bases and V by 5 bases; bases with no gene match: 14. CDR1 and CDR2 from the germline V gene are MDHEN and SYDVKM. CDR3 size: 18 residues. CDR3 in amino acids: CASSGLSGGAFLTGELFF. In DNA form, the CDR3 reads TGTGCCAGCAGTGGGCTAAGCGGGGGGGCCTTCTTAACCGGGGAGCTGTTTTTT.

This rearrangement joins TRBV10-3 to TRBJ2-1, with D unclear. Looked up from germline, CDR1 is ENHRY and CDR2 is SYGVKD. The CDR3 spans 14 residues. Trimming cost V 2 bases and J 0 bases, with 5 bases left between them. Here the CDR3 reads CAISEPFSYNEQFF. CDR3 nucleotides: TGTGCCATCAGTGAGCCCTTCTCCTACAATGAGCAGTTCTTC.

This clone was seen repeatedly, ten times or more. This chain joins TRBV19 and TRBJ1-5; 7 nucleotides match TRBD1. Germline lookup yields CDR1 LNHDA and CDR2 SQIVND (reference sequence). V shed 7 bases and J 3 bases; nucleotides not matched to a gene: 3. The CDR3 extends over 13 amino acids. This chain's CDR3 is CASNDRVNQPQHF. As DNA, the CDR3 is TGTGCCAGTAATGACAGGGTCAATCAGCCCCAGCATTTT.

This clone came up many times. The DNA for the CDR3 is TGTGCCAGCAGTCGACAGGGCTTCGGTGAAAAACTGTTTTTT. It is translated as CASSRQGFGEKLFF. V and J are TRBV6-1 and TRBJ1-4, with 7 bases lining up with TRBD1. This CDR3 has 14 amino acids. Unmatched junction bases numbered 7, after V lost 5 bases and J lost 7 bases. CDR1 MNHNS and CDR2 SASEGT come from the germline V gene.

This clone was recorded at least ten times. The chain joins TRBV9 to TRBJ2-1, with 7 positions matching TRBD2. CDR1 is SGDLS and CDR2 is YYNGEE in the germline V gene. V gave up 2 bases and J gave up 9 bases; unmatched junction bases: 5. This CDR3 spans 13 amino acids. The CDR3, as DNA: TGTGCCAGCAGCGTTACTAGCGTGGGTGAGCAGTTCTTC. The encoded protein is CASSVTSVGEQFF.

Ten or more counts support this clone. V is TRBV19 and J is TRBJ1-1; 7 bases are shared with TRBD1. CDR3 length equals 12 residues. Trimming removed 5 bases from V and 5 bases from J; junction bases left unmatched: 2. Germline V gene lookup returns CDR1 LNHDA and CDR2 SQIVND (reference sequence). The CDR3: CASSAGGTEAFF. The DNA of the CDR3 is TGTGCCAGTAGTGCAGGGGGGACTGAAGCTTTCTTT.

This clone has a handful of counts. V gene TRBV18 combines with J gene TRBJ2-5; the D gene is possibly TRBD1 (5 bases). The J call may be in error: the DNA end matches TRBJ2-7 better. The CDR3 has 12 residues. In germline, CDR1 is KGHSH, CDR2 LQKENI. The CDR3 sequence: CASSAGFYEQYF. DNA of the CDR3: TGTGCCAGCTCCGCAGGGTTCTACGAGCAGTACTTC.

The chain couples TRBV18 to TRBJ2-1, with TRBD2 identical over 7 bases. The CDR3 extends over 17 amino acids. Germline loops: CDR1 KGHSH, CDR2 LQKENI. Trimming removed 0 bases from V and 2 bases from J; junction bases left unmatched: 7. CDR3 in DNA: TGTGCCAGCTCACCACCCAGCGGGAATTTTACCTACAATGAGCAGTTCTTC. Its protein product is CASSPPSGNFTYNEQFF.